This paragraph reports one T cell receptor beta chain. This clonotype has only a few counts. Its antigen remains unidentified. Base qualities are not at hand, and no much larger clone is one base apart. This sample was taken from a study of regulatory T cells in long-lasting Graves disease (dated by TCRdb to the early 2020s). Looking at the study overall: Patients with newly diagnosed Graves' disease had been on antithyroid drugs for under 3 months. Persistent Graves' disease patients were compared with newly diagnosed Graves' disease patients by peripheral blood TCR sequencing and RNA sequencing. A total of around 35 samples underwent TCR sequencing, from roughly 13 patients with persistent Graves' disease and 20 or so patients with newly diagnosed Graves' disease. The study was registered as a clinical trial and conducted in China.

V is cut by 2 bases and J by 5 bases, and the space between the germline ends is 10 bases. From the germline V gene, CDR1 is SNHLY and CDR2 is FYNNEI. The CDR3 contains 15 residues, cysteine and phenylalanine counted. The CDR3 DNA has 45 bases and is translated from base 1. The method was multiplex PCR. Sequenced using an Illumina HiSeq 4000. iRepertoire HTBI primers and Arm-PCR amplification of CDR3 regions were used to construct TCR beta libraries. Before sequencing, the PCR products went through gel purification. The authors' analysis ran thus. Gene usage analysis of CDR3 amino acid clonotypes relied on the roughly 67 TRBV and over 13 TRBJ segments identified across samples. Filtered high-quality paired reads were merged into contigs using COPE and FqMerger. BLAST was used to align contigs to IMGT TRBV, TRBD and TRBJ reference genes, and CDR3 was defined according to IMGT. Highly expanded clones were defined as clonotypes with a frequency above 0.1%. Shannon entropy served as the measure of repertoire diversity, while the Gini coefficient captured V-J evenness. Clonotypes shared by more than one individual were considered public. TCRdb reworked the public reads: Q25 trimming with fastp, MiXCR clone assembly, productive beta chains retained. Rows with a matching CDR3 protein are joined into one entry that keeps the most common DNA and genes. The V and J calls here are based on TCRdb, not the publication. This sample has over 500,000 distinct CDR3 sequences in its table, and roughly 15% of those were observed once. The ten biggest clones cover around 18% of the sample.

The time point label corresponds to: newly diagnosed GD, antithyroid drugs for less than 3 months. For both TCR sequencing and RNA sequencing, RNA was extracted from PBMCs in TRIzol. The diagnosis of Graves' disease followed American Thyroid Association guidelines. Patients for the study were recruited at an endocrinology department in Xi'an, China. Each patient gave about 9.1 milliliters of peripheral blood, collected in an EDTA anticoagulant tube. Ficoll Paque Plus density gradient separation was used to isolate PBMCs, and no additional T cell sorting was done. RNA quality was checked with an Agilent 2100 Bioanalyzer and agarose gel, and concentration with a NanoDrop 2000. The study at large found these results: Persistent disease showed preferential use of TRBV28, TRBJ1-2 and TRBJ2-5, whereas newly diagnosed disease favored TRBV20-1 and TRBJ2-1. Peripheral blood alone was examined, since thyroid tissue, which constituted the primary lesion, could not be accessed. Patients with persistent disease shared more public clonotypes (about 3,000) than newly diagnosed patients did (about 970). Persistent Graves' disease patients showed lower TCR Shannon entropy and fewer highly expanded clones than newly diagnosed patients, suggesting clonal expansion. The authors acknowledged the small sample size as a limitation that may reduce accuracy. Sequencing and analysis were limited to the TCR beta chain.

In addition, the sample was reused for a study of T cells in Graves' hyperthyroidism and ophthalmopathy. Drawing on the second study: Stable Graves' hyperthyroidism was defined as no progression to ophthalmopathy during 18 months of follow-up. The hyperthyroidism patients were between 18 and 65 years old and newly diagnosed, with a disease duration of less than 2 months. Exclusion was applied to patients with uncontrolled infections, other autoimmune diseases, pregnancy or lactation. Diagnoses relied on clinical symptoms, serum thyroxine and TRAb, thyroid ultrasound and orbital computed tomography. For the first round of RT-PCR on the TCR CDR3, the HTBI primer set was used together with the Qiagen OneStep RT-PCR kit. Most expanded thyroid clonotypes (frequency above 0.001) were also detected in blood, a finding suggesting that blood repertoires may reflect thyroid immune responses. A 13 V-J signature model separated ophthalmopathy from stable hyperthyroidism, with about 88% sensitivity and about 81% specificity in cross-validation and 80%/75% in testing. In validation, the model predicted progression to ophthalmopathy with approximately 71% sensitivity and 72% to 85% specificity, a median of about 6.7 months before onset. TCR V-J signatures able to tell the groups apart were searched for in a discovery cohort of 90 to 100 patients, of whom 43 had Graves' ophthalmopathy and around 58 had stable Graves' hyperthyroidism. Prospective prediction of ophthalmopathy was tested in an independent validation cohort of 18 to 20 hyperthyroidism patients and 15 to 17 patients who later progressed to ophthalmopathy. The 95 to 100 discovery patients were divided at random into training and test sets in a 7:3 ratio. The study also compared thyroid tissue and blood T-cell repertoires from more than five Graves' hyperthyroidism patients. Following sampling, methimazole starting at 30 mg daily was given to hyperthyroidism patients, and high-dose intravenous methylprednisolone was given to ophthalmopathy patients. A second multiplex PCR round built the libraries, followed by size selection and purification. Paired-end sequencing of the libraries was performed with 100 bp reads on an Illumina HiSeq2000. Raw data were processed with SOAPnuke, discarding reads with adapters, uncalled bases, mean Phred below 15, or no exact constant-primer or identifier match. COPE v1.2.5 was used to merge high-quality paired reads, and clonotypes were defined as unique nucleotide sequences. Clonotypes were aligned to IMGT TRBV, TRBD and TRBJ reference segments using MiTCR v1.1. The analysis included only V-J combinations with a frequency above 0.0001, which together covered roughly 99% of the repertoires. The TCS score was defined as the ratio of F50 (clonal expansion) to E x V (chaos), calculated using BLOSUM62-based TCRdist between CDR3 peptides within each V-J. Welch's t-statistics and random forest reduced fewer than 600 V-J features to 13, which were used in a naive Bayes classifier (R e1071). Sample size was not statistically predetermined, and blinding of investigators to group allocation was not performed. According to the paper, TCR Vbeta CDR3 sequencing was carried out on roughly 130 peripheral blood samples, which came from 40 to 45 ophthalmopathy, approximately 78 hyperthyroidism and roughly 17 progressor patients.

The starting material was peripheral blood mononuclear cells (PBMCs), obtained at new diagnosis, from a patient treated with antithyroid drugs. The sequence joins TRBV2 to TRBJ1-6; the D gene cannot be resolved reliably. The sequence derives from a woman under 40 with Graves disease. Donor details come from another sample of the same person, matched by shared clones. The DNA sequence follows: TGTGCCAGCAGTGAATTGGTGACCAATAATTCACCCCTCCACTTT. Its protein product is CASSELVTNNSPLHF.